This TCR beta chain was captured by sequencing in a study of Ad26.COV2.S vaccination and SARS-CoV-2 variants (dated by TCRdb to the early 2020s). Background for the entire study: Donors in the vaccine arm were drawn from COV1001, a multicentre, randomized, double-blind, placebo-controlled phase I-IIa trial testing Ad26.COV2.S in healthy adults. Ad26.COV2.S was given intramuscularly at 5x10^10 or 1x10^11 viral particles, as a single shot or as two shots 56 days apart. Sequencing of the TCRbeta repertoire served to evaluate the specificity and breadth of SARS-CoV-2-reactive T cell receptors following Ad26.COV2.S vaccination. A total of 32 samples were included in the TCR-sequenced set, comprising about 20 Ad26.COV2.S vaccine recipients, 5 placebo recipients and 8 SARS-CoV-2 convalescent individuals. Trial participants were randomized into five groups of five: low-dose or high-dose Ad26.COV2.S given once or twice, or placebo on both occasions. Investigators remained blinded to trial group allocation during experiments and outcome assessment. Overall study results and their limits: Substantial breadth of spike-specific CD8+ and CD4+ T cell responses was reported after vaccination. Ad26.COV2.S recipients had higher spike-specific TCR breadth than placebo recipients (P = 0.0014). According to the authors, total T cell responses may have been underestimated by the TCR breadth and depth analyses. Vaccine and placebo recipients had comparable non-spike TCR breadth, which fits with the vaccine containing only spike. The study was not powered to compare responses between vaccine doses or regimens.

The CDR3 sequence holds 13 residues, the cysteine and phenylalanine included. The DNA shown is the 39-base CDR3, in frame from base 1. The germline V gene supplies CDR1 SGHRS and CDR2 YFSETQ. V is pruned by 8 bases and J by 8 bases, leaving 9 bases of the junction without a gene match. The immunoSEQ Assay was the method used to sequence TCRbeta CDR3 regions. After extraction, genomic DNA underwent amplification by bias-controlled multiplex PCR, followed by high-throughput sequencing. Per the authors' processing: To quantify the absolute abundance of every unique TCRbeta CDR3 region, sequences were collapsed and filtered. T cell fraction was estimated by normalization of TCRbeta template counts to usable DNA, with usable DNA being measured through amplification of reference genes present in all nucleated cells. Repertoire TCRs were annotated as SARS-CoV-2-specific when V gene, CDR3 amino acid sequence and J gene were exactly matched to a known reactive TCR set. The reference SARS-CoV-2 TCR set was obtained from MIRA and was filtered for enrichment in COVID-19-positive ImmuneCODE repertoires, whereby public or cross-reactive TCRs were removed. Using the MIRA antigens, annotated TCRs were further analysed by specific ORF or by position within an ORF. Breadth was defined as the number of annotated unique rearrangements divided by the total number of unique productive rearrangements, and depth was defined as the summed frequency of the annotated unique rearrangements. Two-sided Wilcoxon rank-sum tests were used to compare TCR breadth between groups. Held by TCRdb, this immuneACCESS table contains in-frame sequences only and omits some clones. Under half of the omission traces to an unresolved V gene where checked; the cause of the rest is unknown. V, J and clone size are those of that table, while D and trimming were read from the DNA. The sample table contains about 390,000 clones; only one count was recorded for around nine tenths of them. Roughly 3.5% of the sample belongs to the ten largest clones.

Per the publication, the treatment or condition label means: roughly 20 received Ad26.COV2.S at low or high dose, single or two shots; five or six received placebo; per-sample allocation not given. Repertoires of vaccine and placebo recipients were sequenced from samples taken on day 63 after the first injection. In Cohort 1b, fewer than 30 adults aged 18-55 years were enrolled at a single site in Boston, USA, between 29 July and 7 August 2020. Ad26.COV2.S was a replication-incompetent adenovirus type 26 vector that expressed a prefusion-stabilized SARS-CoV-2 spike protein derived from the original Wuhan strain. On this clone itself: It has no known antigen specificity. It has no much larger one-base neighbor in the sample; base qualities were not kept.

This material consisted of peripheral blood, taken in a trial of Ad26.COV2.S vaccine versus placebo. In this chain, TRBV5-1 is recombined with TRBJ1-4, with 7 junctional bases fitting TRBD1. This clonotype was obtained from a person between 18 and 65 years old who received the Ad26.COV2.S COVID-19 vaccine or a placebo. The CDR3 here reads CASSYRGKEKLFF. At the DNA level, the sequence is TGCGCCAGTTCTTACAGGGGTAAAGAAAAACTGTTTTTT.